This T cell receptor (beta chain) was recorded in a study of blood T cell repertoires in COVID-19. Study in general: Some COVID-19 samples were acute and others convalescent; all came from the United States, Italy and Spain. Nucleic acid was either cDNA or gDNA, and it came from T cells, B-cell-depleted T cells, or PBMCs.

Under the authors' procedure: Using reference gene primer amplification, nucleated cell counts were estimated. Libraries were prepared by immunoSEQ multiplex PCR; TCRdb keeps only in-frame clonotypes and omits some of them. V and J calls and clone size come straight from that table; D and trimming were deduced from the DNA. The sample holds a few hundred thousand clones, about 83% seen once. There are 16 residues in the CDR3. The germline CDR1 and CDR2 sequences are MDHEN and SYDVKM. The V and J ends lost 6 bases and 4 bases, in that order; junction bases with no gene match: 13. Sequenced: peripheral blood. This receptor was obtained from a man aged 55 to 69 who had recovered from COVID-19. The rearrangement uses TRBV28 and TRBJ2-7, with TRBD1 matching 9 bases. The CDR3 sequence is CASRGVGQGRRYEQYF. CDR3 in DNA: TGTGCCAGCAGGGGGGTCGGACAGGGGAGAAGATACGAGCAGTACTTC.